Following are 29 T cell receptor beta chains from one sample sequenced in a study of cytomegalovirus exposure and HLA in healthy donors (TCRdb year 2017). The protocol used for the library was the immunoSEQ multiplex PCR assay. For the multiplex PCR, a mixture combining 60 forward primers for TCR Vbeta segments and 13 reverse primers for TCR Jbeta segments was used. TCRdb provides this immuneACCESS table in a form limited to in-frame rearrangements. Some clones are lacking; in checked studies, under half of them reflect an unresolved V gene, and why the rest are absent is not known. For this sample there are over 150,000 clones; about 64% appear just once. The ten largest clones represent roughly 1.4% of the sample. Sample: PBMCs. The receptors stem from a man in his fifties or sixties in good health and CMV-seronegative.

The chain employs TRBV12-2 and TRBJ2-3; TRBD1, the table's D call, lacks a check against the DNA. TRBV12-2 is annotated as a pseudogene. The CDR3 spans 15 residues. The CDR3: CASRSPVRRADTQYF. The CDR3 DNA follows: TGTGCAAGTCGCTCTCCCGTCAGGCGAGCAGATACGCAGTATTTT.

The chain recombines TRBV25-1 with TRBJ1-1; the D gene is possibly TRBD1 (5 bases). Trimming removed 5 bases at V and 1 base at J, with 11 bases between. CDR3 length equals 14 residues. Germline CDR1 and CDR2: MGHDK and SYGVNS. CDR3 in DNA: TGTGCCAGCAGTCGACAGATTGAGAACACTGAAGCTTTCTTT. Translation: CASSRQIENTEAFF.

The rearrangement links TRBV18 to TRBJ1-6; 10 bases map to TRBD1. This CDR3 spans 14 amino acids. Germline assignment: CDR1 KGHSH and CDR2 LQKENI. Germline trimming cut 4 bases from V and 8 bases from J; bases unmatched to any gene: 2. The DNA for the CDR3 is TGTGCCAGCTCACGGGACAGGGGTGATTCACCCCTCCACTTT. The encoded protein is CASSRDRGDSPLHF. The variable domain in full, completed from reference TRBV18 and TRBJ1-6, reads NAGVMQNPRHLVRRRGQEARLRCSPMKGHSHVYWYRQLPEEGLKFMVYLQKENIIDESGMPKERFSAEFPKEGPSILRIQQVVRGDSAAYFCASSRDRGDSPLHFGNGTRLTVT.

This sequence joins TRBV27 and TRBJ1-1; 8 bases are shared with TRBD1. Looked up from germline, CDR1 is MNHEY and CDR2 is SMNVEV (reference sequence). The CDR3 totals 18 residues. After removal of 4 bases from V and 4 bases from J, the junction contained 17 bases not matched to a gene. The CDR3 bases are TGTGCCAGCAGTTCCTCCGGCCACCCGACAGGGGCGGGCACTGAAGCTTTCTTT. Its protein product is CASSSSGHPTGAGTEAFF.

This chain connects TRBV19 to TRBJ2-5, with D perhaps matching TRBD2 (7 bases). V was pared by 6 bases and J by 5 bases, with 19 bases between. The CDR3 loop spans 15 amino acids. The germline CDR1 and CDR2 sequences are LNHDA and SQIVND (reference sequence). CDR3 residues: CASSRKTGGVETQYF. CDR3 DNA: TGTGCCAGTAGCAGGAAGACGGGGGGCGTGGAGACCCAGTACTTC.

V and J are TRBV27 and TRBJ1-6; the D is unclear. Germline CDR1 reads MNHEY; CDR2 reads SMNVEV (reference sequence). Trimming took 2 bases from V and 7 from J, leaving 6 bases between them. The CDR3 loop spans 13 amino acids. The CDR3 here is CASSLTLNSPLHF. For the CDR3, the DNA is TGTGCCAGCAGTTTAACCCTAAATTCACCCCTCCACTTT.

The CDR3 protein is CASSQAVGLAGVSTDTQYF. CDR3 DNA sequence: TGTGCCAGCAGCCAAGCAGTAGGACTAGCGGGGGTTAGCACAGATACGCAGTATTTT. The chain is built from TRBV14 and TRBJ2-3, with TRBD2 matching over 13 bases. There are 19 residues in the CDR3. Germline V gene sequence: CDR1 SGHDN, CDR2 FVKESK. After removal of 1 base from V and 0 bases from J, the junction contained 7 bases not matched to a gene.

V is TRBV5-8 and J is TRBJ1-4; 9 nucleotides align to TRBD1. The CDR3 is made up of 15 amino acids. The J segment lost 8 bases and the V segment lost 4 bases, leaving 9 bases of the junction unmatched. Germline V lookup: CDR1 SGHTS, CDR2 YDEGEE. The CDR3 loop reads CASSITGGRGEKLFF. The CDR3 DNA is TGTGCCAGCAGCATTACAGGGGGCCGTGGGGAAAAACTGTTTTTT. Full variable domain (rest looked up from reference TRBV5-8 and TRBJ1-4): EAGVTQSPTHLIKTRGQQATLRCSPISGHTSVYWYQQALGLGLQFLLWYDEGEERNRGNFPPRFSGRQFPNYSSELNVNALELEDSALYLCASSITGGRGEKLFFGSGTQLSVL.

The chain joins TRBV5-5 to TRBJ2-5; D might be TRBD2 (6 bases). Trimming took 5 bases from V and 5 from J, leaving 13 bases between them. This CDR3 has 13 residues. From germline, CDR1 is SGHKS and CDR2 YYEKEE (reference sequence). The CDR3 DNA reads as TGTGCCAGCAGTGCGGCGGGGAGGGAGACCCAGTACTTC. Translated: CASSAAGRETQYF.

The V and J genes are TRBV4-1 and TRBJ2-2; TRBD1 aligns across 7 bases. Losses at the gene ends were 2 bases for V and 6 bases for J; bases not matched to a gene: 12. The germline V gene encodes CDR1 MGHRA and CDR2 YSYEKL. This CDR3 has 17 amino acids. The CDR3 reads CASSQFWTGLDAGELFF. DNA for the CDR3: TGCGCCAGCAGCCAATTTTGGACAGGATTGGATGCCGGGGAGCTGTTTTTT.

This chain uses TRBV10-3 with TRBJ1-2; no firm D call. Trimming removed 6 bases from V and 4 bases from J, with 12 bases in between. The CDR3 has 13 residues. Germline assignment: CDR1 ENHRY and CDR2 SYGVKD. This CDR3 reads CAIRGTGLYGYTF. CDR3 nucleotides: TGTGCCATCAGGGGTACTGGGCTCTATGGCTACACCTTC.

This chain joins TRBV27 and TRBJ2-7; D is possibly TRBD2 (6 bases). The CDR3 sequence is 16 residues long. The V and J ends lost 5 bases and 0 bases respectively, with 17 bases between them. Per the germline V gene, CDR1 is MNHEY and CDR2 is SMNVEV (reference sequence). The CDR3 DNA is TGTGCCAGCAGTCCCCTGGGAAGCGGGTCCTCCTACGAGCAGTACTTC. Amino acid sequence: CASSPLGSGSSYEQYF.

The rearrangement uses TRBV5-1 and TRBJ1-1; TRBD1 is a possible D gene (6 bases). The V gene's germline CDR1 is SGHRS and CDR2 YFSETQ. This CDR3 has 15 residues. Trimming stripped 3 bases from V and 0 bases from J, with 12 bases between. CDR3 in DNA: TGCGCCAGCAGCTGGAGAGGACAGATGAACACTGAAGCTTTCTTT. Translating it yields CASSWRGQMNTEAFF.

The V gene is TRBV5-1, the J gene TRBJ2-7, with 7 bases fitting TRBD2. Germline values: CDR1 SGHRS, CDR2 YFSETQ. This CDR3 is built from 15 residues. V was pared by 4 bases and J by 2 bases, with 9 bases of the junction left unmatched. The CDR3 loop reads CASSLSGGLPYEQYF. The CDR3 bases are TGCGCCAGCAGCCTCTCGGGGGGTCTCCCCTACGAGCAGTACTTC.

CDR3 nucleotide sequence: TGTGCCAGCAGTTACTCCGGGACAGGGGAGACCCAGTACTTC. This codes for CASSYSGTGETQYF. The genes are TRBV6-5 and TRBJ2-5, with 9 bases fitting TRBD1. Unmatched junction bases numbered 1, after V lost 0 bases and J lost 5 bases. CDR3 size: 14 residues. Germline values: CDR1 MNHEY, CDR2 SVGAGI.

The chain has TRBV7-9 and TRBJ2-5, with TRBD1 matching over 11 bases. The length of the CDR3 is 18 residues. Germline CDR1 is SEHNR and CDR2 is FQNEAQ (reference sequence). The trim removed 4 bases at V and 5 bases at J, leaving 15 bases unmatched. The CDR3 region is CASSSFAGQGAQGETQYF. The CDR3 DNA is TGTGCCAGCAGCTCGTTCGCCGGACAGGGGGCGCAGGGTGAGACCCAGTACTTC.

This clone was detected only once. The chain has TRBV2 and TRBJ1-2; TRBD1 is a possible D gene (6 bases). Trimming stripped 5 bases from V and 0 bases from J, with 10 bases between. The germline CDR1 and CDR2 sequences are SNHLY and FYNNEI. CDR3 size: 14 residues. The CDR3 sequence: CASSPWTANYGYTF. DNA for the CDR3: TGTGCCAGCAGTCCCTGGACAGCTAACTATGGCTACACCTTC.

The chain joins TRBV9 to TRBJ2-1, with 15 bases matching TRBD2. CDR1 SGDLS and CDR2 YYNGEE come from the germline V gene. The CDR3 has 17 amino acids. V lost 4 bases, J lost 6 bases, and 8 bases stayed unmatched. The CDR3 is CASSTPRTSGGANEQFF. CDR3 nucleotide sequence: TGTGCCAGCAGCACCCCTCGGACTAGCGGGGGGGCCAATGAGCAGTTCTTC.

The rearrangement links TRBV5-1 to TRBJ1-3; 9 positions agree with TRBD1. V trimming: 3 bases; J trimming: 3 bases; junction bases outside the gene matches: 4. The germline V gene has CDR1 SGHRS and CDR2 YFSETQ. The CDR3 sequence is 15 residues long. The DNA for the CDR3 is TGCGCCAGCAGCTGGGGGGACAGGGATGGAAACACCATATATTTT. Protein product: CASSWGDRDGNTIYF. The whole variable domain, filled in from reference TRBV5-1 and TRBJ1-3, reads KAGVTQTPRYLIKTRGQQVTLSCSPISGHRSVSWYQQTPGQGLQFLFEYFSETQRNKGNFPGRFSGRQFSNSRSEMNVSTLELGDSALYLCASSWGDRDGNTIYFGEGSWLTVV.

This clone was seen only a few times. The chain links TRBV27 to TRBJ1-2; 9 bases agree with TRBD1. The length of the CDR3 is 16 residues. With 6 bases clipped from V and 3 bases from J, the junction kept 11 bases outside the gene matches. Germline CDR1 is MNHEY and CDR2 is SMNVEV (reference sequence). The CDR3 here is CASSLLQGATYYGYTF. CDR3 nucleotides: TGTGCCAGCAGCTTACTACAGGGGGCGACCTACTATGGCTACACCTTC.

This chain joins TRBV7-2 and TRBJ2-7, with a tentative D call TRBD1 (6 bases). The CDR3 covers 13 residues. V lost 4 bases and J 2 bases, leaving 9 bases between the germline ends. Germline lookup yields CDR1 SGHTA and CDR2 FQGNSA. The DNA for the CDR3 is TGTGCCAGCAGCTCAGACAGGACCTACGAGCAGTACTTC. It is translated as CASSSDRTYEQYF.

As regards this clone: The DNA is omitted, as the CDR3 cannot be located on it reliably, and the CDR3 follows TCRdb's listing. The V gene is TRBV4-1, the J gene TRBJ1-5. The CDR3 spans 17 amino acids, including both terminal residues. In germline, CDR1 is MGHRA, CDR2 YSYEKL. The CDR3 sequence: CASSQVPGTGGILAQHF.

The V and J genes are TRBV9 and TRBJ2-7; D ambiguous. Germline V gene lookup returns CDR1 SGDLS and CDR2 YYNGEE. V was shortened by 0 bases and J by 3 bases, with 10 bases between the two germline ends. This CDR3 region has 14 residues. CDR3 amino acids: CASSVGGTGYEQYF. CDR3 bases: TGTGCCAGCAGCGTAGGCGGCACCGGCTACGAGCAGTACTTC.

The chain recombines TRBV6-5 with TRBJ2-2; D is unclear. CDR3 length: 14 residues. Germline V lookup: CDR1 MNHEY, CDR2 SVGAGI. The V end lost 2 bases, the J end lost 1 base, and 5 bases lay between the germline ends. CDR3 DNA sequence: TGTGCCAGCAGTTACATCAGGAACACCGGGGAGCTGTTTTTT. Encoded protein: CASSYIRNTGELFF.

The CDR3 loop reads CASSLGTRIGGYTF. In DNA form, the CDR3 reads TGTGCCAGCAGCTTAGGGACAAGGATCGGGGGCTACACCTTC. This chain links TRBV5-6 with TRBJ1-2, with D possibly TRBD1 on 6 matching bases. CDR3 length: 14 amino acids. Per the germline V gene, CDR1 is SGHDT and CDR2 is YYEEEE. The V and J ends lost 2 bases and 8 bases respectively, with 16 bases between them.

This clone was counted between two and nine times. V usage is TRBV11-1 and J usage is TRBJ2-6; D may be TRBD2 (6 bases). V was shortened by 1 base and J by 2 bases, with 9 bases between the two germline ends. Germline CDR1 SGHAT, CDR2 FQDESV (reference sequence). The CDR3 contains 16 residues. The CDR3 DNA reads as TGTGCCAGCAGCTTAGAGGGAGGCGCTGGGGCCAACGTCCTGACTTTC. Translation: CASSLEGGAGANVLTF.

The sample holds a few counts of this clone. This chain joins TRBV6-1 and TRBJ1-6; 10 bases are a match to TRBD1. The V gene end was trimmed by 6 bases and the J gene end by 7 bases; junction bases not matched to a gene: 12. This CDR3 spans 17 amino acids. Germline V lookup: CDR1 MNHNS, CDR2 SASEGT. In DNA form, the CDR3 reads TGTGCCAGCAGCGAAAAGCCTCCGGGACAGGGGAATTCACCCCTCCACTTT. Translating gives CASSEKPPGQGNSPLHF.

The J gene is TRBJ1-1, the V gene TRBV5-1; D perhaps matches TRBD1 (5 bases). The germline gives CDR1 SGHRS, CDR2 YFSETQ. The CDR3 runs 16 residues. Trimming took 4 bases from V and 0 from J, leaving 16 bases between them. CDR3 sequence: CASSPRHRGVNTEAFF. The CDR3 coding sequence is TGCGCCAGCAGCCCAAGACACCGGGGGGTGAACACTGAAGCTTTCTTT.

The rearrangement uses TRBV10-1 and TRBJ2-7; D is possibly TRBD1 (5 bases). The CDR3 runs 13 residues. V lost 1 base and J lost 7, with 11 bases in between. The germline CDR1 and CDR2 sequences are WNHNN and SYGVQD (reference sequence). The CDR3 DNA reads as TGCGCCAGCAGTGAGTTCGGGCAGGGAGAGCAGTACTTC. Translation gives CASSEFGQGEQYF.